This T cell receptor beta chain was captured in a study of T cell repertoires in cytomegalovirus infection. This clonotype was counted a single time. The antigen remains unidentified. TCRdb re-analysed the reads in MiXCR, keeping a single row per CDR3 protein. This table holds approximately 910,000 distinct CDR3 sequences, around 30% found once. CDR3 length equals 16 residues. J gave up 4 bases and V 6 bases, and 7 bases lay outside the gene matches. The sample here was cultured CD8+ T cells from PBMCs, taken from culture after CMV antigen stimulation. The chain carries TRBV12-3 or TRBV12-4 and TRBJ2-2, with TRBD1 matching over 11 bases. This TCR derives from a human donor in good health (CMV status not recorded). Some clones in this sample may be carry-over from other donors' samples. In DNA form, the CDR3 reads TGTGCCAGCAGACCGGACAGGGGGCATCGCACCGGGGAGCTGTTTTTT. Protein sequence: CASRPDRGHRTGELFF.